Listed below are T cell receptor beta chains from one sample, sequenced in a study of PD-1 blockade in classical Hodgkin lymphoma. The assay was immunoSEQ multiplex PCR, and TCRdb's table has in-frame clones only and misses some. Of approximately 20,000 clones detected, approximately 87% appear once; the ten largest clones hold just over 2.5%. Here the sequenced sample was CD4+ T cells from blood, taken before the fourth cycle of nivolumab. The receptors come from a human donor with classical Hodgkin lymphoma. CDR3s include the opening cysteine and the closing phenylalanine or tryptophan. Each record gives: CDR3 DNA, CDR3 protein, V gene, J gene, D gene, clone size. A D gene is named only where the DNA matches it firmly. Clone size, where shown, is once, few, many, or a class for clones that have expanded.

cdr3_nt: TGTGCCAGCAGTGAAGTGGGACACCTACCGAACACTGAAGCTTTCTTT; cdr3_aa: CASSEVGHLPNTEAFF; v_call: TRBV6-1; j_call: TRBJ1-1; d_call: .; clone_size: .
cdr3_nt: TGTGCCAGTAGTATTGCTAGCGACTACGAGCAGTACTTC; cdr3_aa: CASSIASDYEQYF; v_call: TRBV19; j_call: TRBJ2-7; d_call: .; clone_size: .
cdr3_nt: TGTGCCAGCAGCTTAGGGTGGGGGGCGACTGGAAACACCATATATTTT; cdr3_aa: CASSLGWGATGNTIYF; v_call: TRBV11-2; j_call: TRBJ1-3; d_call: .; clone_size: few
cdr3_nt: TGCGCCAGCAGTGAGAGCGGGAGGTACGAGCAGTACTTC; cdr3_aa: CASSESGRYEQYF; v_call: TRBV10-2; j_call: TRBJ2-7; d_call: TRBD2; clone_size: .
cdr3_nt: TGTGCCAGTCAGCCGGGACTTCCCACAGATACGCAGTATTTT; cdr3_aa: CASQPGLPTDTQYF; v_call: TRBV19; j_call: TRBJ2-3; d_call: .; clone_size: .
cdr3_nt: TGTGCCAGCAGGGCGACTAGCGGGAGTTCTGAGTTCTTC; cdr3_aa: CASRATSGSSEFF; v_call: TRBV6-1; j_call: TRBJ2-1; d_call: TRBD2; clone_size: .
cdr3_nt: TGTGCCAGCAGTTTATGGGGACTAGGGAGACCTTACGAGCAGTACTTC; cdr3_aa: CASSLWGLGRPYEQYF; v_call: TRBV28; j_call: TRBJ2-7; d_call: TRBD2; clone_size: once
cdr3_nt: TGTGCCAGCAGCCATTTCGCTGGGGCCAACGTCCTGACTTTC; cdr3_aa: CASSHFAGANVLTF; v_call: TRBV14; j_call: TRBJ2-6; d_call: .; clone_size: .
cdr3_nt: TGTGCCAGCAGTTTAAACGGACTAGTAGGGTCCGGGGAGCTGTTTTTT; cdr3_aa: CASSLNGLVGSGELFF; v_call: TRBV28; j_call: TRBJ2-2; d_call: TRBD2; clone_size: .
cdr3_nt: TGCGCCAGCAGCTTGGCCGGCGGGCGATGGGCTTTCTTT; cdr3_aa: CASSLAGGRWAFF; v_call: TRBV5-1; j_call: TRBJ1-1; d_call: .; clone_size: .
cdr3_nt: TGTGCCTGGGGAAAGGGGGGGTCGGCAGATACGCAGTATTTT; cdr3_aa: CAWGKGGSADTQYF; v_call: TRBV30; j_call: TRBJ2-3; d_call: .; clone_size: few
cdr3_nt: TGTGCCAGCAGGGAGGACCGGGGGAGAGAGACCCAGTACTTC; cdr3_aa: CASREDRGRETQYF; v_call: TRBV2; j_call: TRBJ2-5; d_call: .; clone_size: .
cdr3_nt: TGTGCCAGCAGCAAAATAGGGACAGGGTGGCTCCGAGAGACCCAGTACTTC; cdr3_aa: CASSKIGTGWLRETQYF; v_call: TRBV21-1; j_call: TRBJ2-5; d_call: .; clone_size: .
cdr3_nt: TGTGCCAGCAGTCGGCCGGGACTAGCGGGAGTAAATGAGCAGTTCTTC; cdr3_aa: CASSRPGLAGVNEQFF; v_call: TRBV27; j_call: TRBJ2-1; d_call: TRBD2; clone_size: .
cdr3_nt: TGTGCCAGCAGCACCCAAAATCAGCCCCAGCATTTT; cdr3_aa: CASSTQNQPQHF; v_call: TRBV7-2; j_call: TRBJ1-5; d_call: .; clone_size: .
cdr3_nt: TGTGCCACCAGGGGGACAGGGGCGGATACTGAAGCTTTCTTT; cdr3_aa: CATRGTGADTEAFF; v_call: TRBV10-3; j_call: TRBJ1-1; d_call: TRBD1; clone_size: .
cdr3_nt: TGTGCCAGCAGTTACCGGGGGGCTCTCACTGAAGCTTTCTTT; cdr3_aa: CASSYRGALTEAFF; v_call: TRBV6-5; j_call: TRBJ1-1; d_call: .; clone_size: .
cdr3_nt: TGCGCCAGCAGCTTGGGGACTACGATCTCCTACAATGAGCAGTTCTTC; cdr3_aa: CASSLGTTISYNEQFF; v_call: TRBV5-1; j_call: TRBJ2-1; d_call: .; clone_size: few
cdr3_nt: TGTGCCAGCAGTTCACCCCGTGGGGGAGTCGCTTTCTTT; cdr3_aa: CASSSPRGGVAFF; v_call: TRBV6-6; j_call: TRBJ1-1; d_call: .; clone_size: .
cdr3_nt: TGTGCCAGCAGCTTAGGGTATGGCTACACCTTC; cdr3_aa: CASSLGYGYTF; v_call: TRBV11-2; j_call: TRBJ1-2; d_call: .; clone_size: .
cdr3_nt: TGTGCCAGCAGCTTGGATCTTACGAGCTCCTACGAGCAGTACTTC; cdr3_aa: CASSLDLTSSYEQYF; v_call: TRBV5-4; j_call: TRBJ2-7; d_call: .; clone_size: once
cdr3_nt: TGTGCCATCTCCGCGGGGGAGACCCAGTACTTC; cdr3_aa: CAISAGETQYF; v_call: TRBV10-3; j_call: TRBJ2-5; d_call: .; clone_size: .
cdr3_nt: TGTGCCAGCAGTGAAGCCTTCTTCGGAGGGGGACACAATGAGCAGTTCTTC; cdr3_aa: CASSEAFFGGGHNEQFF; v_call: TRBV6-1; j_call: TRBJ2-1; d_call: .; clone_size: .
cdr3_nt: TGTGCCAGCCGCCGGACTAGCGGAGCCTACGAGCAGTACTTC; cdr3_aa: CASRRTSGAYEQYF; v_call: TRBV6-1; j_call: TRBJ2-7; d_call: TRBD2; clone_size: .
cdr3_nt: TGTGCCAGCAGCAATAATGGGGCGGGAGAAAGGTATTTT; cdr3_aa: CASSNNGAGERYF; v_call: TRBV5-4; j_call: TRBJ2-3; d_call: TRBD2; clone_size: .
cdr3_nt: TGTGCCAGCAGTTACTCGATCGCGGTGAACACTGAAGCTTTCTTT; cdr3_aa: CASSYSIAVNTEAFF; v_call: TRBV6-6; j_call: TRBJ1-1; d_call: .; clone_size: .
cdr3_nt: TGTGCCAGCAGAGCTAGCGGGAGGAACAATGAGCAGTTCTTC; cdr3_aa: CASRASGRNNEQFF; v_call: TRBV6-1; j_call: TRBJ2-1; d_call: TRBD2; clone_size: .
cdr3_nt: TGTGCCAGCAGGCTGACAGGGAGCACCGGGGAGCTGTTTTTT; cdr3_aa: CASRLTGSTGELFF; v_call: TRBV6-1; j_call: TRBJ2-2; d_call: TRBD1; clone_size: .
cdr3_nt: TGCAGCGTGAGGACAGGGTACGCAGATACGCAGTATTTT; cdr3_aa: CSVRTGYADTQYF; v_call: TRBV29-1; j_call: TRBJ2-3; d_call: TRBD1; clone_size: .
cdr3_nt: TGTGCCAGCAGTTACCTCGGCCCTGCGGGGGCCAACGTCCTGACTTTC; cdr3_aa: CASSYLGPAGANVLTF; v_call: TRBV6-5; j_call: TRBJ2-6; d_call: .; clone_size: .
cdr3_nt: TGTGCCAGCAGACAGGGGGCGTCTGAAAAACTGTTTTTT; cdr3_aa: CASRQGASEKLFF; v_call: TRBV13; j_call: TRBJ1-4; d_call: TRBD1; clone_size: .
cdr3_nt: TGCAGCGTGACAGAAAACTATGGCTACACCTTC; cdr3_aa: CSVTENYGYTF; v_call: TRBV29-1; j_call: TRBJ1-2; d_call: .; clone_size: .
cdr3_nt: TGTGCCAGCAGTCGATCGGGACTAGCGGGAGCCCCCTACGAGCAGTACTTC; cdr3_aa: CASSRSGLAGAPYEQYF; v_call: TRBV27; j_call: TRBJ2-7; d_call: TRBD2; clone_size: few
cdr3_nt: TGTGCCAGCAGCCAACGGTACCGTGAGCAGTTCTTC; cdr3_aa: CASSQRYREQFF; v_call: TRBV5-4; j_call: TRBJ2-1; d_call: .; clone_size: .
cdr3_nt: TGTGCCAGCAGGGCCGGTTCAGTTGGAGTACGGGAGCAGTACTTC; cdr3_aa: CASRAGSVGVREQYF; v_call: TRBV6-6; j_call: TRBJ2-7; d_call: .; clone_size: .
cdr3_nt: TGTGCCAGCAGCGCTAGCGGCCTCATCTACAATGAGCAGTTCTTC; cdr3_aa: CASSASGLIYNEQFF; v_call: TRBV5-4; j_call: TRBJ2-1; d_call: TRBD2; clone_size: .
cdr3_nt: TGTGCCAGCAGTCAGGGGACTAAAGGGTACGAGCAGTACTTC; cdr3_aa: CASSQGTKGYEQYF; v_call: TRBV6-6; j_call: TRBJ2-7; d_call: .; clone_size: .
cdr3_nt: TGTGCCAGCAGCAAATACGGGAGTACCTCCTACAATGAGCAGTTCTTC; cdr3_aa: CASSKYGSTSYNEQFF; v_call: TRBV21-1; j_call: TRBJ2-1; d_call: .; clone_size: .
cdr3_nt: TGCGCCAGCAGAGCCACAGGTGAGCAGTTCTTC; cdr3_aa: CASRATGEQFF; v_call: TRBV10-2; j_call: TRBJ2-1; d_call: .; clone_size: .
cdr3_nt: TGTGCCAGCAGCCTCGCGGGGGCAGGTCAGCCCCAGCATTTT; cdr3_aa: CASSLAGAGQPQHF; v_call: TRBV5-4; j_call: TRBJ1-5; d_call: .; clone_size: .
cdr3_nt: TGTGCCAGCAGTGAAGTTAGGGGTCTCTGGAGCAATCAGCCCCAGCATTTT; cdr3_aa: CASSEVRGLWSNQPQHF; v_call: TRBV6-1; j_call: TRBJ1-5; d_call: .; clone_size: .